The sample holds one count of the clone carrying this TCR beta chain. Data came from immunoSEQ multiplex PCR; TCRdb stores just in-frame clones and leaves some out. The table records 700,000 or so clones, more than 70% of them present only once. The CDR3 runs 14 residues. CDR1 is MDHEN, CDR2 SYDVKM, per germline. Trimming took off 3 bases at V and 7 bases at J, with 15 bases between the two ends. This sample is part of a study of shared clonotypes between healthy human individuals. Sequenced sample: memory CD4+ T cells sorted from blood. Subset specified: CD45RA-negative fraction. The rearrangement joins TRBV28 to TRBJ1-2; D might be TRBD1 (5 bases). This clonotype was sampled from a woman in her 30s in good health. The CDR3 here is CASSFWDGVFGYTF. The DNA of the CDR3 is TGTGCCAGCAGTTTTTGGGACGGAGTTTTTGGCTACACCTTC.